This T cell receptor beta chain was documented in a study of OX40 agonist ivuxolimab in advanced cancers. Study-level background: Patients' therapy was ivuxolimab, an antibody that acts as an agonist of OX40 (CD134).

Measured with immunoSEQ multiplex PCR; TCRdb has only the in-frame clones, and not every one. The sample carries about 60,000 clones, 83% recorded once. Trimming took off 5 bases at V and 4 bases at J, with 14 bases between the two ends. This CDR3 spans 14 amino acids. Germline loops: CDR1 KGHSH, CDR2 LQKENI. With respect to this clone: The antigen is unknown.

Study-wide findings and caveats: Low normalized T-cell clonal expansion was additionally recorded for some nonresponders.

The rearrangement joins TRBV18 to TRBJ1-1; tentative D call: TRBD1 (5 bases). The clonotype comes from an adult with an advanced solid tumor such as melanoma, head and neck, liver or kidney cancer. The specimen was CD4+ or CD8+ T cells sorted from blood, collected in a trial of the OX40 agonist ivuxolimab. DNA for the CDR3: TGTGCCAGCTCAAAGACAGCTTCAGGCACTGAAGCTTTCTTT. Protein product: CASSKTASGTEAFF. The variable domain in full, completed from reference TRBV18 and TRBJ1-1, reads NAGVMQNPRHLVRRRGQEARLRCSPMKGHSHVYWYRQLPEEGLKFMVYLQKENIIDESGMPKERFSAEFPKEGPSILRIQQVVRGDSAAYFCASSKTASGTEAFFGQGTRLTVV.